These 2 T cell receptor beta chains were sequenced from one sample in a study of a mutant IDH1 vaccine in newly diagnosed glioma. Time point described: week 5, during vaccination. Every vaccine dose comprised 300 ug of mutant IDH1 20-mer peptide plus topical imiquimod. For these receptors, no antigen is known. The method was immunoSEQ multiplex PCR; TCRdb's version includes in-frame clones alone and lacks a portion of them. The data show tens of thousands of clones, with around 90% seen just once and 20% held by the top ten. This sample comprised PBMCs, obtained from a glioma patient whose treatment included an IDH1 peptide vaccine. These receptors were obtained from a young man with glioma.

The rearrangement links TRBV7-2 to TRBJ1-2; D remains unclear. The CDR3 spans 16 residues. The germline CDR1 and CDR2 sequences are SGHTA and FQGNSA. The V end was cut by 2 bases, the J end by 5 bases, with 18 bases between. DNA for the CDR3: TGTGCCAGCAGCTTAAATTATGGGGTTAGCGCTTATGGCTACACCTTC. Translation: CASSLNYGVSAYGYTF. Full variable domain (rest looked up from reference TRBV7-2 and TRBJ1-2): GAGVSQSPSNKVTEKGKDVELRCDPISGHTALYWYRQSLGQGLEFLIYFQGNSAPDKSGLPSDRFSAERTGGSVSTLTIQRTQQEDSAVYLCASSLNYGVSAYGYTFGSGTRLTVV.

The chain has TRBV4-3 and TRBJ2-7, with a tentative D call TRBD2 (6 bases). CDR1 is LGHNA and CDR2 is YSLEER in the germline V gene. The CDR3 consists of 15 residues. V dropped 4 bases and J dropped 2 bases, with 15 bases sitting between them. CDR3 protein: CASSPGIAAAYEQYF. The CDR3 coding sequence is TGCGCCAGCAGCCCTGGGATAGCGGCTGCCTACGAGCAGTACTTC.